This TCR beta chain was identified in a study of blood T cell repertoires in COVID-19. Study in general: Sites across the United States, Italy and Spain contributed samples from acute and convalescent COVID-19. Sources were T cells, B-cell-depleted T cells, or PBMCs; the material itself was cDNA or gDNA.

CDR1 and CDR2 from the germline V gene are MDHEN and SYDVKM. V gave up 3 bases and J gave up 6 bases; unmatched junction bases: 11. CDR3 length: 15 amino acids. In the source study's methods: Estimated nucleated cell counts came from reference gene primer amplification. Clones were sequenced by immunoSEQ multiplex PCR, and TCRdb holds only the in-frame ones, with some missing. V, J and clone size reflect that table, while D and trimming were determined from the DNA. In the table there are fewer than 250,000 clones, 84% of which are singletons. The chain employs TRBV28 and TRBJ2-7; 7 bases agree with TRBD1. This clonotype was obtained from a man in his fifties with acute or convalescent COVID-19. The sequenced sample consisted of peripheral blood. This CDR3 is CASSFPQGVTFEQYF. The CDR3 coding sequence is TGTGCCAGCAGTTTCCCCCAGGGGGTTACGTTCGAGCAGTACTTC. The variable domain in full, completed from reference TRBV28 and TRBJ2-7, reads DVKVTQSSRYLVKRTGEKVFLECVQDMDHENMFWYRQDPGLGLRLIYFSYDVKMKEKGDIPEGYSVSREKKERFSLILESASTNQTSMYLCASSFPQGVTFEQYFGPGTRLTVT.